Listed below are T cell receptor beta chains from one sample, sequenced in a study of Ad26.COV2.S vaccination and SARS-CoV-2 variants. Produced via immunoSEQ multiplex PCR; TCRdb's table is partial and in-frame only. The sample includes roughly 420,000 clones, 88% of them seen just once. The sample here was peripheral blood, taken in a trial of Ad26.COV2.S vaccine versus placebo. These receptors were collected from a person aged 18 to 65 who received the Ad26.COV2.S COVID-19 vaccine or a placebo. The CDR3 runs from the conserved cysteine through the conserved F or W. Fields, in order: J gene, CDR3 length, V gene, CDR3 protein.

J: TRBJ1-4
length: 15
V: TRBV5-1
CDR3: CASSLATGGNEKLFF

J: TRBJ2-5
length: 15
V: TRBV4-1
CDR3: CASSPVAGRKETQYF

J: TRBJ1-1
length: 14
V: TRBV6-1
CDR3: CASSEAGRDTEAFF

J: TRBJ1-6
length: 13
V: TRBV7-2
CDR3: CASSLEAHSPLHF

J: TRBJ1-1
length: 16
V: TRBV4-3
CDR3: CASRSGTGSMNTEAFF

J: TRBJ2-1
length: 15
V: TRBV5-1
CDR3: CASSLGQGTYNEQFF

J: TRBJ2-7
length: 14
V: TRBV29-1
CDR3: CSERPGTGSYEQYF

J: TRBJ1-5
length: 12
V: TRBV29-1
CDR3: CSVGDLNQPQHF

J: TRBJ2-3
length: 15
V: TRBV5-4
CDR3: CASSLRRESTDTQYF

J: TRBJ1-1
length: 17
V: TRBV28
CDR3: CASSSRGTFNWNTEAFF

J: TRBJ2-2
length: 16
V: TRBV5-5
CDR3: CASSLGTLGGAGELFF

J: TRBJ2-3
length: 14
V: TRBV28
CDR3: CASASGGASDTQYF

J: TRBJ1-2
length: 15
V: TRBV2
CDR3: CASSGEQGVINGYTF

J: TRBJ2-1
length: 15
V: TRBV11-3
CDR3: CASSLAATGNNEQFF

J: TRBJ2-7
length: 17
V: TRBV29-1
CDR3: CSVEEGSSGAMSYEQYF

J: TRBJ2-3
length: 14
V: TRBV10-3
CDR3: CAISDQGEGDTQYF

J: TRBJ2-7
length: 15
V: TRBV6-5
CDR3: CASSSQALPSYEQYF

J: TRBJ2-1
length: 12
V: TRBV29-1
CDR3: CSVQGTYNEQFF

J: TRBJ2-5
length: 13
V: TRBV7-9
CDR3: CASSPRSGTAQYF

J: TRBJ2-3
length: 16
V: TRBV4-3
CDR3: CASSRGLAGSTDTQYF

J: TRBJ1-1
length: 13
V: TRBV29-1
CDR3: CSHRGRDNTEAFF

J: TRBJ2-5
length: 15
V: TRBV5-6
CDR3: CASSLDRGRRETQYF